This T cell receptor (beta chain) was recovered during a study of CD8+CD57+ T cells in acquired aplastic anemia. About the research overall: The DNA of sorted CD4+ and CD8+ cells averaged approximately 2.9 ug. Overall study findings and caveats: Roughly 31 CD8+ CDR3 sequences occurred in both the patients and the controls.

Between the trimmed V and J ends, which lost 2 bases and 8 bases, there was a span of 4 bases. The CDR3 contains 12 residues. Germline V gene lookup returns CDR1 SEHNR and CDR2 FQNEAQ (reference sequence). About this clonotype itself: Its antigen is undetermined.

TCR beta VDJ and CDR3 were profiled, and genomic DNA was the template. One entry per CDR3 protein, called by TCRdb with MiXCR from the reads. Here the sample spans over 150,000 distinct CDR3 sequences, less than 60% being singletons. An expansion of CD8+CD57+ cells by flow cytometry had been shown in patients chosen for sequencing. Each patient had severe acquired aplastic anemia. The chain has TRBV7-9 and TRBJ1-6; D call uncertain. Specimen: sorted CD4+, CD8+, or CD8+CD57+ T cells (not recorded which) from PBMCs. The TCR sequence derives from a human donor with aplastic anemia. This CDR3 is CASSLKDSPLHF. The CDR3 DNA sequence: TGTGCCAGCAGCTTAAAGGATTCACCCCTCCACTTT.